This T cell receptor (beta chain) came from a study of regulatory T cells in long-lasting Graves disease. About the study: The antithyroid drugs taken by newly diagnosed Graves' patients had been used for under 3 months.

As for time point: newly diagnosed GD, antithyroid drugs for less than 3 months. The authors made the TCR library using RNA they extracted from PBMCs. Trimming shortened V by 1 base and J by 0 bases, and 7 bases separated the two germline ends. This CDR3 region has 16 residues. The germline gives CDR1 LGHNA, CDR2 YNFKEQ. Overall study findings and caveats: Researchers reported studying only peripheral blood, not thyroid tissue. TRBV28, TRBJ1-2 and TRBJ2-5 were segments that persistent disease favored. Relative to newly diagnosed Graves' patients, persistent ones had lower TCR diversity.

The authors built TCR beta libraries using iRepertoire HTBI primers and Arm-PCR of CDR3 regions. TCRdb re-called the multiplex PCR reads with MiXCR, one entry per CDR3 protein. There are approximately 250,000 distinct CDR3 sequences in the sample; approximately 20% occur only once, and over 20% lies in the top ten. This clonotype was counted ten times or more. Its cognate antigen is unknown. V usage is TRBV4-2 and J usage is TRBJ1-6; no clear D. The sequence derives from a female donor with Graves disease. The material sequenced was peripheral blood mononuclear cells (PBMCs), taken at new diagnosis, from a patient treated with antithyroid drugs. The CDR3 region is CASSQGSSSYNSPLHF. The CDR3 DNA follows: TGTGCCAGCAGCCAAGGCTCAAGCTCCTATAATTCACCCCTCCACTTT.